These 32 T cell receptor beta chains came from one sample sequenced in a study of CD4+ T cells in melanoma. The method was immunoSEQ multiplex PCR; TCRdb's version includes in-frame clones alone and lacks a portion of them. The top ten hold about 1.5% of the sample, which has roughly 150,000 clones, around 90% seen once. The receptors were gathered from a human donor with melanoma.

The CDR3 sequence is CASSLDGGYGYTF. CDR3 coding DNA: TGTGCCAGCAGCTTGGACGGGGGCTATGGCTACACCTTC. J is TRBJ1-2 and V is TRBV5-5; D is possibly TRBD1 (5 bases). V lost 0 bases, J lost 4 bases, and 7 bases lay in between. There are 13 residues in the CDR3. Germline CDR1 and CDR2: SGHKS and YYEKEE (reference sequence).

This clone came up a few times. CDR3 nucleotide sequence: TGCGCCAGCAGCCCAGGGGACAGGTATAATGAAAAACTGTTTTTT. Encoded protein: CASSPGDRYNEKLFF. V gene TRBV4-1 combines with J gene TRBJ1-4; 8 nucleotides line up with TRBD1. V was pared by 4 bases and J by 4 bases, with 5 bases of the junction left unmatched. Germline CDR1 MGHRA, CDR2 YSYEKL. This CDR3 contains 15 residues.

This clone was counted a single time. The same CDR3 also results from other DNA sequences found in this sample. The genes are TRBV7-9 and TRBJ1-1; maybe TRBD1 (6 bases). The CDR3 has 13 residues. Germline V gene sequence: CDR1 SEHNR, CDR2 FQNEAQ (reference sequence). Trimming took 1 base from V and 4 from J, leaving 7 bases between them. CDR3 nucleotides: TGTGCCAGCAGCTTAGAAGGGGGCACTGAAGCTTTCTTT. Amino acid sequence: CASSLEGGTEAFF.

CDR3 sequence (DNA): TGCGCCAGCGCCCCACAGGGGACCTACTATGGCTACACCTTC. This translates into CASAPQGTYYGYTF. The chain is built from TRBV10-1 and TRBJ1-2; 7 bases line up with TRBD1. The CDR3 is 14 residues long. Germline-derived CDR1 and CDR2 are WNHNN and SYGVQD (reference sequence). V lost 8 bases to trimming and J lost 3 bases; unmatched junction nucleotides: 9.

V gene TRBV11-3 combines with J gene TRBJ1-3; 8 bases align to TRBD1. Germline V lookup: CDR1 SGHNT, CDR2 YENEEA. V lost 5 bases, J lost 0 bases, and 3 bases stayed unmatched. The CDR3 has 15 residues. The CDR3 sequence is CASSDTGGSGNTIYF. The CDR3 nucleotides are TGTGCCAGCAGCGACACAGGGGGCTCTGGAAACACCATATATTTT. Combining the CDR3 with reference TRBV11-3 and TRBJ1-3 gives the whole variable domain EAGVVQSPRYKIIEKKQPVAFWCNPISGHNTLYWYLQNLGQGPELLIRYENEEAVDDSQLPKDRFSAERLKGVDSTLKIQPAELGDSAVYLCASSDTGGSGNTIYFGEGSWLTVV.

The CDR3: CASSLGSGLAGFF. Here the CDR3 DNA reads TGTGCCAGCAGCTTAGGATCCGGACTAGCGGGGTTCTTC. V and J are TRBV11-2 and TRBJ2-1; TRBD2 matches at 11 bases. This CDR3 is 13 amino acids long. The V segment lost 1 base and the J segment 15 bases; nucleotides outside the gene matches: 5. Germline CDR1 reads SGHAT; CDR2 reads FQNNGV.

The J gene is TRBJ2-7, the V gene TRBV6-5; D call uncertain. CDR1 is MNHEY and CDR2 is SVGAGI in the germline V gene. Trimming cost V 6 bases and J 7 bases, with 13 bases left between them. The CDR3 is 12 residues long. The CDR3 loop is CASRGYLREQYF. The CDR3 bases are TGTGCCAGCAGGGGTTACCTGAGGGAGCAGTACTTC.

In its sample, this clone was seen once. The chain combines TRBV29-1 with TRBJ1-6; no firm D call. The germline V gene encodes CDR1 SQVTM and CDR2 ANQGSEA. V gave up 5 bases and J gave up 7 bases, with 15 bases separating them. The CDR3 sequence is 14 residues long. CDR3 sequence: CSVQNGEGNSPLHF. The CDR3 DNA is TGCAGCGTTCAGAATGGGGAAGGCAATTCACCCCTCCACTTT.

The chain couples TRBV2 to TRBJ2-2; the D gene is possibly TRBD2 (5 bases). From germline, CDR1 is SNHLY and CDR2 FYNNEI. The CDR3 has 17 residues. Trimming stripped 2 bases from V and 0 bases from J, with 13 bases between. The CDR3 loop reads CASSEYRLAANTGELFF. As DNA, the CDR3 is TGTGCCAGCAGTGAATATAGGCTAGCAGCGAACACCGGGGAGCTGTTTTTT.

This chain links TRBV19 with TRBJ2-3; 7 bases agree with TRBD2. Germline V lookup: CDR1 LNHDA, CDR2 SQIVND (reference sequence). V was pared by 4 bases and J by 3 bases, with 7 bases of the junction left unmatched. This CDR3 has 15 residues. CDR3 in amino acids: CASSTASGVTDTQYF. Written as DNA, the CDR3 is TGTGCCAGTAGTACCGCCAGCGGGGTAACAGATACGCAGTATTTT.

This clone was observed once. J is TRBJ1-2 and V is TRBV5-1; unclear D gene. There are 12 residues in the CDR3. Germline V lookup: CDR1 SGHRS, CDR2 YFSETQ. V was pared by 4 bases and J by 4 bases, with 8 bases between. CDR3 sequence (DNA): TGCGCCAGCAGCGACGGCAGCTATGGCTACACCTTC. Translated: CASSDGSYGYTF.

The rearrangement links TRBV27 to TRBJ2-1; D possibly corresponds to TRBD2 (6 bases). Germline V gene lookup returns CDR1 MNHEY and CDR2 SMNVEV (reference sequence). The V end lost 4 bases, the J end lost 10 bases, and 11 bases lay between the germline ends. This CDR3 comprises 12 residues. The CDR3 DNA follows: TGTGCCAGCAGTTGGGGGGATGGAGAGCAGTTCTTC. It translates to CASSWGDGEQFF.

The gene calls are TRBV18 and TRBJ2-5, with D hard to call. The CDR3 totals 11 residues. V was shortened by 8 bases and J by 5 bases, with 9 bases between the two germline ends. Germline CDR1 is KGHSH and CDR2 is LQKENI. CDR3 region: CASGFEETQYF. CDR3 bases: TGTGCCAGCGGGTTCGAGGAGACCCAGTACTTC.

V gene TRBV7-8 combines with J gene TRBJ1-1, with D possibly matching TRBD1 (6 bases). CDR3 length equals 13 residues. Trimming pared 7 bases from V and 1 base from J, leaving 10 bases between. CDR1 and CDR2 (germline): SGHVS, FQNEAQ. CDR3 in DNA: TGTGCCAGCACCCCCAGGGGGAACACTGAAGCTTTCTTT. It codes for CASTPRGNTEAFF. The full variable domain, in which reference TRBV7-8 and TRBJ1-1 provide the parts outside the CDR3, is GAGVSQSPRYKVAKRGQDVALRCDPISGHVSLFWYQQALGQGPEFLTYFQNEAQLDKSGLPSDRFFAERPEGSVSTLKIQRTQQEDSAVYLCASTPRGNTEAFFGQGTRLTVV.

The chain has TRBV19 and TRBJ2-3; D is uncertain. The V end lost 5 bases, the J end lost 1 base, and 4 bases lay between the germline ends. The CDR3 loop spans 12 amino acids. Germline V gene lookup returns CDR1 LNHDA and CDR2 SQIVND (reference sequence). The CDR3 DNA is TGTGCCAGTAGTGCCCGCACAGATACGCAGTATTTT. This codes for CASSARTDTQYF.

This clone has a handful of counts. The chain recombines TRBV29-1 with TRBJ2-1, with 10 bases lining up with TRBD2. Germline loops: CDR1 SQVTM, CDR2 ANQGSEA. The CDR3 length is 13 residues. V lost 5 bases to trimming and J lost 5 bases; unmatched junction nucleotides: 3. The CDR3 sequence is CSVLAGAHNEQFF. The CDR3 bases are TGCAGCGTTCTAGCGGGGGCCCACAATGAGCAGTTCTTC.

The rearrangement joins TRBV25-1 to TRBJ2-3, with D tentatively TRBD2 (5 bases). CDR1 is MGHDK, CDR2 SYGVNS, per germline. The length of the CDR3 is 13 residues. V lost 6 bases and J lost 3, with 10 bases in between. The CDR3: CASRLPGTDTQYF. In nucleotides, the CDR3 is TGTGCCAGCAGACTCCCGGGGACAGATACGCAGTATTTT.

J is TRBJ1-1 and V is TRBV10-2; 7 nucleotides match TRBD1. This CDR3 is 16 amino acids long. With V trimmed by 1 base and J by 2 bases, 7 bases remained unmatched. CDR1 and CDR2 from the germline V gene are WSHSY and SAAADI. The CDR3 loop is CASSEYGAGGNTEAFF. The CDR3 DNA reads TGCGCCAGCAGTGAGTACGGCGCAGGGGGAAACACTGAAGCTTTCTTT.

The rearrangement joins TRBV11-2 to TRBJ1-1; 9 nucleotides line up with TRBD1. The CDR3 runs 19 residues. The V and J ends lost 2 bases and 1 base, in that order; junction bases with no gene match: 14. Germline CDR1 reads SGHAT; CDR2 reads FQNNGV. The CDR3 coding sequence is TGTGCCAGCAGCTTACGGCACAAGACAGGGGGTAGAACGAACACTGAAGCTTTCTTT. Translation: CASSLRHKTGGRTNTEAFF.

This clone was recorded only once. A read error may account for a junction end that differs from germline. The chain carries TRBV14 and TRBJ1-2, with D unresolved. Germline CDR1 and CDR2: SGHDN and FVKESK. The CDR3 consists of 14 residues. CDR3 protein: CASSTPPHNSGYTF. CDR3 bases: TGTGCCAGCAGCACGCCACCCCATAACTCTGGCTACACCTTC.

The chain links TRBV11-2 to TRBJ2-7; D may match TRBD1 or TRBD2 (5 bases each). The germline V and J ends were trimmed by 4 bases and 2 bases, with 15 bases remaining between them. This CDR3 spans 15 amino acids. The V gene's germline CDR1 is SGHAT and CDR2 FQNNGV. As DNA, the CDR3 is TGTGCCAGCAGCTACGACCGGGACGCCGCCTACGAGCAGTACTTC. It is translated as CASSYDRDAAYEQYF.

The CDR3 DNA reads as TGCGCCAGCAGGGAATGGCGATTCGGGACTAGCGGGGAGGTCGGGGAGCTGTTTTTT. Amino acids: CASREWRFGTSGEVGELFF. V is TRBV10-2 and J is TRBJ2-2; 13 bases map to TRBD2. Unmatched junction bases numbered 17, after V lost 6 bases and J lost 7 bases. The CDR3 has 19 amino acids. Germline CDR1 and CDR2: WSHSY and SAAADI.

J is TRBJ1-1 and V is TRBV5-4; D is ambiguous. V shed 0 bases and J shed 8 bases, with 5 bases lying between them. Germline loops: CDR1 SGHNT, CDR2 YYREEE (reference sequence). The CDR3 is made up of 11 amino acids. The CDR3 DNA is TGTGCCAGCAGCTTGGGGCCCGAAGCTTTCTTT. As protein: CASSLGPEAFF.

The CDR3 region has the DNA TGTGCCAGCTCACCATCCCCGGGGGCGAACACTGAAGCTTTCTTT. This gives the protein CASSPSPGANTEAFF. This chain uses TRBV18 with TRBJ1-1, with TRBD1 as a possible D gene (6 bases). Germline V gene lookup returns CDR1 KGHSH and CDR2 LQKENI. This CDR3 spans 15 amino acids. V dropped 2 bases and J dropped 1 base, with 11 bases sitting between them. The entire variable domain, with the rest obtained from reference TRBV18 and TRBJ1-1, is as follows: NAGVMQNPRHLVRRRGQEARLRCSPMKGHSHVYWYRQLPEEGLKFMVYLQKENIIDESGMPKERFSAEFPKEGPSILRIQQVVRGDSAAYFCASSPSPGANTEAFFGQGTRLTVV.

This clone showed up just once. The chain employs TRBV5-6 and TRBJ2-5, with 7 positions matching TRBD1. From germline, CDR1 is SGHDT and CDR2 YYEEEE. CDR3 size: 14 residues. V lost 4 bases and J lost 5; bases outside the gene matches: 8. CDR3 nucleotides: TGTGCCAGCAGCAGACCGGACAGGAGTGAGACCCAGTACTTC. It codes for CASSRPDRSETQYF.

This clone was recorded a few times. The gene calls are TRBV4-1 and TRBJ1-2; a possible D gene is TRBD1 (6 bases). CDR3 length equals 16 residues. Germline CDR1 and CDR2: MGHRA and YSYEKL. The V gene lost 0 bases and the J gene lost 4 bases, with 15 bases spanning the gap. CDR3 sequence reads: CASSQDGLKQGYGYTF. The CDR3 coding sequence is TGCGCCAGCAGCCAAGACGGCCTAAAACAGGGCTATGGCTACACCTTC.

This clone was recorded only once. The J gene is TRBJ1-1, the V gene TRBV20-1, with 8 bases aligning to TRBD1. The CDR3 covers 11 residues. Germline CDR1 DFQATT, CDR2 SNEGSKA (reference sequence). The CDR3 DNA reads as TGCAGCTCCAGGGGGCCCACTGAAGCTTTCTTT. The encoded protein is CSSRGPTEAFF.

The J gene is TRBJ2-5, the V gene TRBV27; perhaps TRBD2 as D (5 bases). From germline, CDR1 is MNHEY and CDR2 SMNVEV (reference sequence). V shed 6 bases and J shed 2 bases, with 13 bases lying between them. The CDR3 covers 14 residues. The CDR3 spells CASRSGLMQETQYF. Here the CDR3 DNA reads TGTGCCAGCAGATCAGGACTGATGCAAGAGACCCAGTACTTC.

The chain uses TRBV11-1 and TRBJ2-3, with TRBD2 matching 10 bases. With 2 bases clipped from V and 0 bases from J, the junction kept 5 bases outside the gene matches. Germline V gene lookup returns CDR1 SGHAT and CDR2 FQDESV (reference sequence). This CDR3 has 17 residues. The CDR3 region has the DNA TGTGCCAGCAGCTTACTCTCGACTAGCGGGAGCACAGATACGCAGTATTTT. It yields the protein CASSLLSTSGSTDTQYF. The complete variable domain, with remaining parts taken from reference TRBV11-1 and TRBJ2-3, reads EAEVAQSPRYKITEKSQAVAFWCDPISGHATLYWYRQILGQGPELLVQFQDESVVDDSQLPKDRFSAERLKGVDSTLKIQPAELGDSAMYLCASSLLSTSGSTDTQYFGPGTRLTVL.

The chain employs TRBV4-1 and TRBJ2-2, with a possible D match to TRBD2 (5 bases). V dropped 6 bases and J dropped 1 base, with 12 bases sitting between them. Germline CDR1 is MGHRA and CDR2 is YSYEKL. The CDR3 spans 15 residues. CDR3 region: CASSRTPQNTGELFF. For the CDR3, the DNA is TGCGCCAGCAGTCGGACTCCACAGAACACCGGGGAGCTGTTTTTT.

V gene TRBV5-1 combines with J gene TRBJ2-3, with 14 bases aligning to TRBD2. Germline lookup yields CDR1 SGHRS and CDR2 YFSETQ. V gave up 0 bases and J gave up 1 base; unmatched junction bases: 7. The CDR3 totals 19 residues. Written as DNA, the CDR3 is TGCGCCAGCAGCTTGGCCCCGACTAGCGGGGGGGCAGGCACAGATACGCAGTATTTT. Amino acid sequence: CASSLAPTSGGAGTDTQYF.

This chain links TRBV5-5 with TRBJ2-1; D ambiguous. This CDR3 region has 15 residues. CDR1 SGHKS and CDR2 YYEKEE come from the germline V gene (reference sequence). V was shortened by 4 bases and J by 6 bases, with 17 bases between the two germline ends. DNA for the CDR3: TGTGCCAGCAGCCCGGGCGGAGCCAGGTCCAATGAGCAGTTCTTC. Translation: CASSPGGARSNEQFF.